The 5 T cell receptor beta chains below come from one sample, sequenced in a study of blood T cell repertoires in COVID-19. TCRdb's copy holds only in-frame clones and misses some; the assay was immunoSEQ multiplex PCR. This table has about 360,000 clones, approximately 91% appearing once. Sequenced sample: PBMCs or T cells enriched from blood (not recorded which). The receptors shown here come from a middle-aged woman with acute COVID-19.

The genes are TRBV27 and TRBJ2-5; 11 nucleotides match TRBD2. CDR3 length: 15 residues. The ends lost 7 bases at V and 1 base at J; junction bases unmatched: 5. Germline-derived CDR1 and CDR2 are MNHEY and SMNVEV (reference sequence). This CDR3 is CASNLAGGLQETQYF. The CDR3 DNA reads TGTGCCAGCAACCTAGCGGGGGGCCTCCAAGAGACCCAGTACTTC.

The CDR3 nucleotides are TGTGCCAGCAGTTTAAACGGACAGGGCCTCTATGGCTACACCTTC. This codes for CASSLNGQGLYGYTF. The chain couples TRBV6-5 to TRBJ1-2; 8 positions match TRBD1. J lost 4 bases, V lost 4 bases, and 8 bases had no gene match. The CDR3 is made up of 15 amino acids. Germline CDR1 and CDR2: MNHEY and SVGAGI.

CDR3 in amino acids: CASAILGGAQETQYF. As DNA, the CDR3 is TGTGCCAGCGCAATCCTCGGCGGAGCCCAAGAGACCCAGTACTTC. The chain recombines TRBV27 with TRBJ2-5; D not certain. Germline loops: CDR1 MNHEY, CDR2 SMNVEV (reference sequence). V lost 8 bases to trimming and J lost 1 base, with 17 bases between them. The CDR3 extends over 15 amino acids.

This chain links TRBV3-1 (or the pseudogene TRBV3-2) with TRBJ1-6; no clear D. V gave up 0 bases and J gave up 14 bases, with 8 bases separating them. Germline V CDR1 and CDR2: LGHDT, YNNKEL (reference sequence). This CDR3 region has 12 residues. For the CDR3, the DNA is TGTGCCAGCAGCCAAGACCTGGGCGCCCTCCACTTT. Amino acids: CASSQDLGALHF.

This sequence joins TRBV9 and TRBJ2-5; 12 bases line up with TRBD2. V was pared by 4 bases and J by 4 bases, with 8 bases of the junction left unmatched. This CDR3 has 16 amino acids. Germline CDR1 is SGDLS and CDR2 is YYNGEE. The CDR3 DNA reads TGTGCCAGCAGCACCCTAGCGGGGGGGCCGGGAGAGACCCAGTACTTC. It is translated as CASSTLAGGPGETQYF.